A selection of T cell receptor beta chains follows, all from one sample in a study of OX40 agonist ivuxolimab in advanced cancers. The assay was immunoSEQ multiplex PCR, and TCRdb's table has in-frame clones only and misses some. The top ten hold roughly 2.1% of the sample, which has tens of thousands of clones, about nine tenths seen once. The sample here was CD4+ or CD8+ T cells sorted from blood, taken in a trial of the OX40 agonist ivuxolimab. Every receptor here comes from an adult with an advanced solid tumor such as melanoma, head and neck, liver or kidney cancer. CDR3s include the opening cysteine and the closing phenylalanine or tryptophan. Fields, in order: V gene, D gene, J gene, clone size, CDR3 protein, CDR3 DNA. The D gene is left open where the match is weak. The size field is filled for only some rows; it gives once, few, many or a size class.

V: TRBV28; D: NA; J: TRBJ1-2; size: NA; CDR3: CASTPAGGGYGYTF; DNA: TGTGCCAGCACTCCCGCAGGCGGGGGCTATGGCTACACCTTC
V: TRBV5-1; D: NA; J: TRBJ2-7; size: NA; CDR3: CASSLSPGATYEQYF; DNA: TGCGCCAGCAGCTTGTCGCCGGGAGCGACCTACGAGCAGTACTTC
V: TRBV28; D: TRBD2; J: TRBJ2-1; size: NA; CDR3: CASTIAGGHYNEQFF; DNA: TGTGCCAGCACCATAGCGGGAGGCCATTACAATGAGCAGTTCTTC
V: TRBV9; D: TRBD1; J: TRBJ2-2; size: NA; CDR3: CASSAGTGGNTGELFF; DNA: TGTGCCAGCAGCGCAGGGACAGGGGGGAACACCGGGGAGCTGTTTTTT
V: TRBV5-6; D: TRBD1; J: TRBJ2-5; size: NA; CDR3: CASSLDLNRGQETQYF; DNA: TGTGCCAGCAGCTTGGATTTGAACAGGGGACAAGAGACCCAGTACTTC
V: TRBV6-1; D: NA; J: TRBJ2-5; size: NA; CDR3: CASSRTGLETQYF; DNA: TGTGCCAGCAGCCGTACAGGGCTGGAGACCCAGTACTTC
V: TRBV4-1; D: NA; J: TRBJ1-1; size: NA; CDR3: CASSRGEGAFF; DNA: TGCGCCAGCAGCCGGGGGGAGGGAGCTTTCTTT
V: TRBV4-2; D: TRBD2; J: TRBJ2-3; size: NA; CDR3: CASSQDRGSHTDTQYF; DNA: TGTGCCAGCAGCCAAGATCGCGGGAGCCACACAGATACGCAGTATTTT
V: TRBV5-6; D: TRBD2; J: TRBJ2-2; size: NA; CDR3: CASSSSGSGYTGELFF; DNA: TGTGCCAGCAGTTCTAGCGGGAGTGGGTACACCGGGGAGCTGTTTTTT
V: TRBV7-9; D: NA; J: TRBJ2-5; size: NA; CDR3: CASSLGGAQETQYF; DNA: TGTGCCAGCAGCTTAGGTGGTGCGCAAGAGACCCAGTACTTC
V: TRBV25-1; D: NA; J: TRBJ2-5; size: NA; CDR3: CASSDGRGGALETQYF; DNA: TGTGCCAGCAGTGATGGGCGCGGGGGCGCTTTAGAGACCCAGTACTTC
V: TRBV5-6; D: TRBD1; J: TRBJ1-2; size: NA; CDR3: CASSRGDRGIGGYTF; DNA: TGTGCCAGCAGCCGCGGGGACAGGGGGATTGGTGGCTACACCTTC
V: TRBV2; D: TRBD1; J: TRBJ2-6; size: NA; CDR3: CASSRDSSGANVLTF; DNA: TGTGCCAGCAGTAGGGACAGCTCTGGGGCCAACGTCCTGACTTTC
V: TRBV5-1; D: NA; J: TRBJ2-5; size: NA; CDR3: CASSSDKETQYF; DNA: TGCGCCAGCAGTTCAGATAAAGAGACCCAGTACTTC
V: TRBV19; D: NA; J: TRBJ2-7; size: NA; CDR3: CASSTAIIVNEQYF; DNA: TGTGCCAGTAGTACAGCGATCATCGTTAACGAGCAGTACTTC
V: TRBV27; D: NA; J: TRBJ2-7; size: NA; CDR3: CASSFRETGSYEQYF; DNA: TGTGCCAGCAGTTTTCGGGAGACAGGCTCCTACGAGCAGTACTTC
V: TRBV28; D: NA; J: TRBJ1-2; size: once; CDR3: CASSFLQGSYGYTF; DNA: TGTGCCAGCAGTTTTTTACAGGGCTCCTATGGCTACACCTTC
V: TRBV7-3; D: TRBD2; J: TRBJ2-1; size: NA; CDR3: CASSLTPLAGGPYNEQFF; DNA: TGTGCCAGCAGCTTAACGCCCCTAGCGGGAGGACCCTACAATGAGCAGTTCTTC
V: TRBV10-2; D: TRBD2; J: TRBJ2-2; size: NA; CDR3: CASKAGMNTGELFF; DNA: TGCGCCAGCAAAGCGGGGATGAACACCGGGGAGCTGTTTTTT
V: TRBV7-8; D: NA; J: TRBJ1-1; size: NA; CDR3: CASSLVRGEAFF; DNA: TGTGCCAGCAGCTTAGTCCGGGGGGAAGCTTTCTTT
V: TRBV5-1; D: NA; J: TRBJ2-1; size: NA; CDR3: CASSLWTEVEQFF; DNA: TGCGCCAGCAGCTTATGGACTGAAGTTGAGCAGTTCTTC
V: TRBV28; D: NA; J: TRBJ1-4; size: NA; CDR3: CASSFTKPQGIFF; DNA: TGTGCCAGCAGTTTCACGAAACCACAGGGTATATTTTTT
V: TRBV10-3; D: NA; J: TRBJ1-1; size: NA; CDR3: CAISVVADTEAFF; DNA: TGTGCCATCAGTGTTGTCGCGGACACTGAAGCTTTCTTT
V: TRBV5-8; D: NA; J: TRBJ2-5; size: once; CDR3: CASSPLGGQETQYF; DNA: TGTGCCAGCAGCCCCCTTGGCGGCCAAGAGACCCAGTACTTC
V: TRBV14; D: TRBD2; J: TRBJ2-1; size: NA; CDR3: CASSRGTTGEEEQFF; DNA: TGTGCCAGCAGCCGCGGGACTACGGGAGAGGAGGAGCAGTTCTTC
V: TRBV21-1; D: NA; J: TRBJ2-7; size: NA; CDR3: CASSKRGWDLGHYEQYF; DNA: TGTGCCAGCAGCAAGCGGGGTTGGGACTTGGGACACTACGAGCAGTACTTC
V: TRBV6-1; D: NA; J: TRBJ2-1; size: NA; CDR3: CASRQGSYNEQFF; DNA: TGTGCCAGCAGACAGGGCTCCTACAATGAGCAGTTCTTC
V: TRBV18; D: TRBD1; J: TRBJ2-3; size: NA; CDR3: CASSPLQGGTDTQYF; DNA: TGTGCCAGCTCACCACTGCAGGGGGGCACAGATACGCAGTATTTT
V: TRBV6-5; D: NA; J: TRBJ1-5; size: NA; CDR3: CASSPRGRNQPQHF; DNA: TGTGCCAGCAGTCCCAGGGGCCGAAATCAGCCCCAGCATTTT
V: TRBV19; D: NA; J: TRBJ2-5; size: once; CDR3: CASSIYFQGGETQYF; DNA: TGTGCCAGTAGTATTTATTTCCAGGGAGGAGAGACCCAGTACTTC
V: TRBV7-8; D: NA; J: TRBJ2-7; size: once; CDR3: CASSFGEVRSYEQYF; DNA: TGTGCCAGCAGTTTTGGGGAGGTTAGATCCTACGAGCAGTACTTC
V: TRBV28; D: NA; J: TRBJ1-1; size: few; CDR3: CASDTMNTEAFF; DNA: TGTGCCAGCGACACCATGAACACTGAAGCTTTCTTT
V: TRBV5-6; D: NA; J: TRBJ2-7; size: NA; CDR3: CASSLEGIYEQYF; DNA: TGTGCCAGCAGCTTGGAGGGAATCTACGAGCAGTACTTC
V: TRBV5-1; D: TRBD1; J: TRBJ1-1; size: few; CDR3: CASSRDSQNTEAFF; DNA: TGCGCCAGCAGCCGGGACAGCCAAAACACTGAAGCTTTCTTT
V: TRBV10-3; D: NA; J: TRBJ2-3; size: NA; CDR3: CAISQRTGTDTQYF; DNA: TGTGCCATCAGCCAGCGAACGGGCACAGATACGCAGTATTTT
V: TRBV6-1; D: NA; J: TRBJ1-2; size: NA; CDR3: CASSAVRAGGYTF; DNA: TGTGCCAGCAGTGCGGTCCGTGCAGGTGGCTACACCTTC
V: TRBV5-4; D: NA; J: TRBJ2-3; size: NA; CDR3: CASRAGTESTDTQYF; DNA: TGTGCCAGCAGAGCCGGGACGGAAAGCACAGATACGCAGTATTTT
V: TRBV11-2; D: TRBD2; J: TRBJ2-1; size: NA; CDR3: CASSPTSGFYNEQFF; DNA: TGTGCCAGCAGCCCGACTAGCGGGTTCTACAATGAGCAGTTCTTC
V: TRBV29-1; D: TRBD2; J: TRBJ2-7; size: NA; CDR3: CSVVAGGSTYEQYF; DNA: TGCAGCGTTGTGGCGGGAGGATCCACCTACGAGCAGTACTTC
V: TRBV5-3; D: TRBD1; J: TRBJ2-5; size: NA; CDR3: CARSPSTNWTGDQETQYF; DNA: TGTGCCAGAAGCCCTTCGACGAATTGGACAGGTGACCAAGAGACCCAGTACTTC
V: TRBV29-1; D: NA; J: TRBJ2-6; size: NA; CDR3: CSVGDTRSGANVLTF; DNA: TGCAGCGTTGGGGACACCCGCTCTGGGGCCAACGTCCTGACTTTC